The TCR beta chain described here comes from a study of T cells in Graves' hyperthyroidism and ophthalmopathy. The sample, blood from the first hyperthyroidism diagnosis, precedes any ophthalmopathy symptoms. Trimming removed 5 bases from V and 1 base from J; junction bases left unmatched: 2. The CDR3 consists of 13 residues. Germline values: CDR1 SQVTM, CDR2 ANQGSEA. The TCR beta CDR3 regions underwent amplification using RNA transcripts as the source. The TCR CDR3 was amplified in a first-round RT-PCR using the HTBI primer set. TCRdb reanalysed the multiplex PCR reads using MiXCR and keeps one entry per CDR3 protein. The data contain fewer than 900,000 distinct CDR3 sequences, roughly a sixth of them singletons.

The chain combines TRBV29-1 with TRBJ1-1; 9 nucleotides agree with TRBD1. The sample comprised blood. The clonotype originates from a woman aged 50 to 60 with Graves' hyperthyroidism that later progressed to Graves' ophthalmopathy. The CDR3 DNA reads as TGCAGCGTTCAGACAGGGGGGAACACTGAAGCTTTCTTT. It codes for CSVQTGGNTEAFF. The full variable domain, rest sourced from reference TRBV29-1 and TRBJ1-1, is SAVISQKPSRDICQRGTSLTIQCQVDSQVTMMFWYRQQPGQSLTLIATANQGSEATYESGFVIDKFPISRPNLTFSTLTVSNMSPEDSSIYLCSVQTGGNTEAFFGQGTRLTVV.